This T cell receptor beta chain was sequenced for a study of cytomegalovirus exposure and HLA in healthy donors. Findings and caveats of the study: TCR beta V- and J-gene trimming was later associated with a missense DCLRE1C variant.

This clone was detected a few times. Its target is not known. The length of the CDR3 is 13 residues. Germline V gives CDR1 MNHEY, CDR2 SVGAGI. V shed 6 bases, J shed 7 bases, and the junction held 6 bases outside the gene matches. PCR amplification relied on 60 Vbeta primers (plus 13 Jbeta primers). Profiled with immunoSEQ multiplex PCR; TCRdb holds only in-frame clones, not every one. The sample carries under 200,000 clones, 70% to 80% recorded once. The sample consisted of PBMCs. The TCR sequence derives from a middle-aged woman in good health and CMV-seronegative. The chain is built from TRBV6-5 and TRBJ1-5; TRBD1 matches at 7 bases. As DNA, the CDR3 is TGTGCCAGCAGACCAACACAGGGGCAGCCCCAGCATTTT. Translating it yields CASRPTQGQPQHF.